The subject of this entry is one T cell receptor beta chain. This clonotype showed up just a few times. The antigen it recognizes is unknown. Base qualities were left out, and no much larger clone turns up one base away. This sample is drawn from a study of early T cells in non-severe SARS-CoV-2 infection (dated by TCRdb to the early 2020s). About the investigation overall: Because TCR sequencing was done on bulk RNA from unsorted whole blood, the alpha and beta chains could not be paired.

Per the germline V gene, LGHNT is the CDR1 and FRNRAP is the CDR2. There are 14 amino acids in the CDR3, from cysteine to phenylalanine inclusive. The entry retains the CDR3 DNA only, 42 bases that are in frame from base 1. The junction shows trimming of 7 bases on V and 3 bases on J, plus 14 bases between the germline ends. Set within a cohort of healthcare workers in London, UK, this nested case-control study involved weekly PCR testing of nasopharyngeal swabs along with blood sampling. Healthcare workers were recruited between 23 and 31 March 2020, during the week of the UK lockdown, and were followed weekly for up to roughly 15 weeks. Library prep was done by 5' RACE. TCRdb records NextSeq 500 as the sequencer. In the TCR library protocol, unique molecular identifiers were attached to individual cDNA molecules to correct for PCR bias and sequencing error. Both TCR alpha and beta chains were sequenced, and tight co-correlation was observed between alpha and beta sequence abundances in each sample. Under the source paper's analysis protocol: V gene, J gene and CDR3 annotation of TCR sequences was performed with Decombinator V4. TCRs were defined as expanded if a significant change between any two time points was detected under a Poisson model with p below 0.0001. TCR abundances were normalised to the total number of TCRs sequenced per sample and expressed as counts per million. TRAV1-2 paired with TRAJ12, TRAJ20 or TRAJ33 defined MAIT TCRs, while TRAV10 paired with TRAJ18 defined iNKT TCRs. VDJdb, accessed on 1 November 2021, was searched for TCRs annotated for CMV, EBV and SARS-CoV-2, and TCRs annotated for more than one antigen were excluded. The public reads were reprocessed in TCRdb via fastp at Q25 and MiXCR, keeping in-frame beta chains. Rows are unified per CDR3 protein, each entry keeping the most common DNA and genes. TCRdb's processing, not the authors', yielded these V and J calls. The sample yields about 56,000 distinct CDR3 sequences; around 16% were counted once. About 4% of the sample goes to the ten largest clones.

Study-wide findings and limitations: VDJdb matching was skewed toward anti-spike CD8 responses and likely underestimated virus-specific expansions by missing private and CD4 specificities.

This sequence uses TRBV12-5 and TRBJ2-3; TRBD1 is a weak D gene call, 7 bases matching. The sequencing used whole blood, collected at baseline. This clonotype was obtained from an adult who was a healthcare worker with PCR-confirmed SARS-CoV-2 infection or an uninfected control (not recorded which). The DNA is as follows: TGTGCTAGTGTTCGACAGGGACTTACAGATACGCAGTATTTT. Its protein is CASVRQGLTDTQYF.